This TCR beta chain emerged from a study of blood T cell repertoires in COVID-19. The CDR3 has 14 residues. The V gene's germline CDR1 is SGDLS and CDR2 YYNGEE. J gave up 8 bases and V 0 bases, and 7 bases lay outside the gene matches. Per the original methods: Estimated nucleated cell counts came from reference gene primer amplification. Assay: immunoSEQ multiplex PCR; the TCRdb copy retains only in-frame clones and omits some. That table is the source of V, J and clone size, and D and trimming were worked out from the DNA. The sample records approximately 50,000 clones, 79% being singletons. The clonotype originates from a man between 65 and 85 years old with acute or convalescent COVID-19. Sequences were obtained from peripheral blood. This chain uses TRBV9 with TRBJ1-2; 7 bases map to TRBD1. This chain's CDR3 is CASSVGGGAGGYTF. The CDR3, as DNA: TGTGCCAGCAGCGTAGGAGGGGGCGCGGGCGGCTACACCTTC.